These 18 T cell receptor beta chains originate from one sample sequenced in a study of cytomegalovirus exposure and HLA in healthy donors. TCRdb's copy holds only in-frame clones and misses some; the assay was immunoSEQ multiplex PCR. The sample holds about 56,000 clones, approximately 94% seen once. Sample: PBMCs. These TCRs come from a man aged 18-30 years in good health and CMV-seronegative.

This rearrangement joins TRBV6-5 to TRBJ2-3; D possibly corresponds to TRBD2 (6 bases). The V end lost 0 bases, the J end lost 5 bases, and 9 bases lay between the germline ends. The length of the CDR3 is 14 residues. The germline gives CDR1 MNHEY, CDR2 SVGAGI. The CDR3 DNA is TGTGCCAGCAGTTACTCGCGGGGCAGAGATACGCAGTATTTT. Translated, it gives CASSYSRGRDTQYF.

The V gene is TRBV5-1, the J gene TRBJ1-1; D might be TRBD1 (6 bases). CDR3 length: 14 residues. V gave up 0 bases and J gave up 3 bases, with 9 bases separating them. CDR1 SGHRS and CDR2 YFSETQ come from the germline V gene. The CDR3 region is CASSLGGPYTEAFF. The CDR3 DNA reads TGCGCCAGCAGCTTGGGGGGGCCGTACACTGAAGCTTTCTTT.

There are a few counts of this clone. The chain joins TRBV5-1 to TRBJ1-1, with a weak D call TRBD1 (6 bases). Germline-derived CDR1 and CDR2 are SGHRS and YFSETQ. V dropped 0 bases and J dropped 11 bases, with 14 bases sitting between them. This CDR3 has 13 amino acids. CDR3 DNA sequence: TGCGCCAGCAGCTTGGATTCCGGACAGAGGGCTTTCTTT. Translated, it gives CASSLDSGQRAFF.

This rearrangement joins TRBV28 to TRBJ2-7; the match to TRBD2 covers 9 bases. The germline CDR1 and CDR2 sequences are MDHEN and SYDVKM. The V segment lost 6 bases and the J segment 2 bases; nucleotides outside the gene matches: 5. The CDR3 is made up of 14 amino acids. CDR3 residues: CASRVLAGTYEQYF. The CDR3 DNA reads TGTGCCAGCAGGGTTCTAGCGGGGACCTACGAGCAGTACTTC.

V and J are TRBV9 and TRBJ2-7; 14 bases line up with TRBD2. Per the germline V gene, CDR1 is SGDLS and CDR2 is YYNGEE. V lost 4 bases to trimming and J lost 4 bases; unmatched junction nucleotides: 16. The CDR3 consists of 19 residues. CDR3 protein: CASSPPGLAGAIRGYEQYF. The DNA for the CDR3 is TGTGCCAGCAGCCCCCCGGGACTAGCGGGAGCCATTAGAGGTTACGAGCAGTACTTC. The entire variable domain, with the rest obtained from reference TRBV9 and TRBJ2-7, is as follows: DSGVTQTPKHLITATGQRVTLRCSPRSGDLSVYWYQQSLDQGLQFLIQYYNGEERAKGNILERFSAQQFPDLHSELNLSSLELGDSALYFCASSPPGLAGAIRGYEQYFGPGTRLTVT.

The J gene is TRBJ2-3, the V gene TRBV27; 11 nucleotides line up with TRBD1. V dropped 4 bases and J dropped 3; count of bases not matched to a gene: 9. CDR1 MNHEY and CDR2 SMNVEV come from the germline V gene (reference sequence). The CDR3 totals 17 residues. The CDR3 DNA reads TGTGCCAGCAGTTCGCGGACAGGGGGCTTTTCGACAGATACGCAGTATTTT. Protein product: CASSSRTGGFSTDTQYF.

The V call is TRBV6-4, the J call TRBJ2-1, with 9 bases aligning to TRBD2. CDR3 length: 15 residues. Trimming removed 2 bases from V and 3 bases from J; junction bases left unmatched: 2. Germline loops: CDR1 MRHNA, CDR2 SNTAGT. The CDR3 DNA reads as TGTGCCAGCAGTGACACAGCGGGAGGCTACAATGAGCAGTTCTTC. The encoded protein is CASSDTAGGYNEQFF.

The gene calls are TRBV6-5 and TRBJ1-2; D is unclear. This CDR3 spans 15 amino acids. CDR1 is MNHEY and CDR2 is SVGAGI in the germline V gene. V was trimmed by 6 bases and J by 2 bases, leaving 16 bases between them. The CDR3 DNA sequence: TGTGCCAGCAGCTATACGGCGGTTACCAACTATGGCTACACCTTC. This translates into CASSYTAVTNYGYTF.

This sequence joins TRBV28 and TRBJ2-7; TRBD1 matches at 7 bases. The CDR3 sequence is 14 residues long. The trim removed 6 bases at V and 0 bases at J, leaving 5 bases unmatched. Germline lookup yields CDR1 MDHEN and CDR2 SYDVKM. The CDR3 DNA reads TGTGCCAGCAGCGCGACAGGGTTCTCCTACGAGCAGTACTTC. Translating gives CASSATGFSYEQYF.

The chain has TRBV28 and TRBJ2-1, with TRBD2 matching over 7 bases. This CDR3 is 17 amino acids long. The germline V gene encodes CDR1 MDHEN and CDR2 SYDVKM. Trimming cost V 3 bases and J 4 bases; bases outside gene matches: 12. CDR3 in amino acids: CASSFRGRAILYNEQFF. CDR3 nucleotides: TGTGCCAGCAGTTTCCGAGGGAGGGCCATCCTATACAATGAGCAGTTCTTC.

The V call is TRBV9, the J call TRBJ2-6; D remains ambiguous. The ends were cut back, 0 bases at V and 4 bases at J, with 5 bases in the middle. The germline V gene encodes CDR1 SGDLS and CDR2 YYNGEE. The CDR3 is 14 residues long. Here the CDR3 DNA reads TGTGCCAGCAGCGTAGCTCCCGGGGCCAACGTCCTGACTTTC. Amino acid sequence: CASSVAPGANVLTF.

V usage is TRBV28 and J usage is TRBJ2-7; unclear D gene. The CDR3 totals 16 residues. CDR1 is MDHEN, CDR2 SYDVKM, per germline. V lost 5 bases, J lost 4 bases, and 21 bases lay in between. CDR3 sequence reads: CASSLSPPHASYEQYF. For the CDR3, the DNA is TGTGCCAGCAGTCTATCCCCCCCCCACGCGTCTTACGAGCAGTACTTC.

The J gene is TRBJ2-3, the V gene TRBV2; weak D call: TRBD1 (6 bases). Germline CDR1 is SNHLY and CDR2 is FYNNEI. V dropped 3 bases and J dropped 3 bases, with 13 bases sitting between them. The CDR3 loop spans 15 amino acids. The CDR3 is CASSDPGQQTDTQYF. In DNA form, the CDR3 reads TGTGCCAGCAGTGACCCTGGACAGCAGACAGATACGCAGTATTTT.

The chain combines TRBV11-2 with TRBJ2-1; tentatively, D is TRBD2 (6 bases). Germline-derived CDR1 and CDR2 are SGHAT and FQNNGV. The CDR3 spans 13 residues. V lost 7 bases to trimming and J lost 7 bases, with 14 bases between them. The CDR3 bases are TGTGCCAGCAATATCGAGGCGGGGAATGAGCAGTTCTTC. Residues: CASNIEAGNEQFF.

The gene calls are TRBV18 and TRBJ1-2; D remains ambiguous. The CDR3 runs 13 residues. Germline assignment: CDR1 KGHSH and CDR2 LQKENI. V lost 6 bases and J 0 bases, leaving 8 bases between the germline ends. This CDR3 is CASSAEPNYGYTF. In DNA form, the CDR3 reads TGTGCCAGCTCTGCGGAGCCTAACTATGGCTACACCTTC.

This sequence joins TRBV13 and TRBJ1-1; maybe TRBD1 (5 bases). This CDR3 has 14 amino acids. Trimming took 4 bases from V and 0 from J, leaving 9 bases between them. The germline CDR1 and CDR2 sequences are PRHDT and FYEKMQ (reference sequence). The CDR3 nucleotides are TGTGCCAGCAGCTCGACAGACTTGAACACTGAAGCTTTCTTT. Encoded protein: CASSSTDLNTEAFF.

J is TRBJ2-7 and V is TRBV4-3; 8 bases map to TRBD2. The germline gives CDR1 LGHNA, CDR2 YSLEER. The CDR3 loop spans 13 amino acids. J gave up 2 bases and V 5 bases, and 2 bases lay outside the gene matches. This chain's CDR3 is CASSSGGAYEQYF. The CDR3 DNA reads TGCGCCAGCAGCAGCGGGGGAGCCTACGAGCAGTACTTC.

This chain joins TRBV6-1 and TRBJ1-3; TRBD1 aligns across 7 bases. This CDR3 has 15 amino acids. The trim removed 2 bases at V and 4 bases at J, leaving 5 bases unmatched. Per the germline V gene, CDR1 is MNHNS and CDR2 is SASEGT. CDR3 loop: CASSESGGIGNTIYF. The CDR3 DNA reads as TGTGCCAGCAGTGAATCAGGGGGAATCGGAAACACCATATATTTT.